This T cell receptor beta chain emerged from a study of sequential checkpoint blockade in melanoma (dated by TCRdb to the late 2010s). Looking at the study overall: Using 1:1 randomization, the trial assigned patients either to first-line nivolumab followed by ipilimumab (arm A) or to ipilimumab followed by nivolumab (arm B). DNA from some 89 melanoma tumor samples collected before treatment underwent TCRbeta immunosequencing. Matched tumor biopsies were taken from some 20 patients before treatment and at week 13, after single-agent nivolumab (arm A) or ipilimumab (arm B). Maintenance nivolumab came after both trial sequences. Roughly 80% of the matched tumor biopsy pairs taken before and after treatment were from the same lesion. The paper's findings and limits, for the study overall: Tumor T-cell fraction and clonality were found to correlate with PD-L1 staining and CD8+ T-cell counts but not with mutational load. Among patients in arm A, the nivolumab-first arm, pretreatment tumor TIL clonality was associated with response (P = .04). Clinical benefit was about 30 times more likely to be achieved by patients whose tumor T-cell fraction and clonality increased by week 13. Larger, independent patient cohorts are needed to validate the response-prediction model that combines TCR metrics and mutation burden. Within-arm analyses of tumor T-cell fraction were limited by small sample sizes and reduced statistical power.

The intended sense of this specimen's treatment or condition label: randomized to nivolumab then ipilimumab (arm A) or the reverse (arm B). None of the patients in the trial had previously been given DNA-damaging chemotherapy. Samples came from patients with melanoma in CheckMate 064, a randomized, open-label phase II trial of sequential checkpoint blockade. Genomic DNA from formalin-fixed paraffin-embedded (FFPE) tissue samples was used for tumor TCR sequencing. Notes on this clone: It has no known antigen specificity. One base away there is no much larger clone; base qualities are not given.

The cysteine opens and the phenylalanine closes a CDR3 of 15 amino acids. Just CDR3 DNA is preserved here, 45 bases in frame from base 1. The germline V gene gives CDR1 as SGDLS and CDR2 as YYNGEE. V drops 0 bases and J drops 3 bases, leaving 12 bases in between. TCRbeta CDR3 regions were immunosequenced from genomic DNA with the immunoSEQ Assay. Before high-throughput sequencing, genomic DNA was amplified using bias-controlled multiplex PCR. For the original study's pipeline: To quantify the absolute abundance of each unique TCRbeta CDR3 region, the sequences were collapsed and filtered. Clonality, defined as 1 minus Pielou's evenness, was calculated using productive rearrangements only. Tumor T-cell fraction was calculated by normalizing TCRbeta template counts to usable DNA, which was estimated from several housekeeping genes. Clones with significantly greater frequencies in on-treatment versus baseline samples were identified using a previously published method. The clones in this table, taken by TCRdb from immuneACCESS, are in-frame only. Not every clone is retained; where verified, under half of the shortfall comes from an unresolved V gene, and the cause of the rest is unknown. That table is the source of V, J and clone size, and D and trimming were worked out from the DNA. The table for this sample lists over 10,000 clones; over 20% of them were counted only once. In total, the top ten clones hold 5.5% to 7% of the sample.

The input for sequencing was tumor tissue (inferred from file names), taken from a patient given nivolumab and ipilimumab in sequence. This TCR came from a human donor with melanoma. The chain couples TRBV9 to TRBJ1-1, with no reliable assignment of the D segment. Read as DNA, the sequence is TGTGCCAGCAGCGTAGGCGCAGCAAGAGACACTGAAGCTTTCTTT. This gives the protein CASSVGAARDTEAFF. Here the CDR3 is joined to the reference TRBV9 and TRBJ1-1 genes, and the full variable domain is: DSGVTQTPKHLITATGQRVTLRCSPRSGDLSVYWYQQSLDQGLQFLIQYYNGEERAKGNILERFSAQQFPDLHSELNLSSLELGDSALYFCASSVGAARDTEAFFGQGTRLTVV.